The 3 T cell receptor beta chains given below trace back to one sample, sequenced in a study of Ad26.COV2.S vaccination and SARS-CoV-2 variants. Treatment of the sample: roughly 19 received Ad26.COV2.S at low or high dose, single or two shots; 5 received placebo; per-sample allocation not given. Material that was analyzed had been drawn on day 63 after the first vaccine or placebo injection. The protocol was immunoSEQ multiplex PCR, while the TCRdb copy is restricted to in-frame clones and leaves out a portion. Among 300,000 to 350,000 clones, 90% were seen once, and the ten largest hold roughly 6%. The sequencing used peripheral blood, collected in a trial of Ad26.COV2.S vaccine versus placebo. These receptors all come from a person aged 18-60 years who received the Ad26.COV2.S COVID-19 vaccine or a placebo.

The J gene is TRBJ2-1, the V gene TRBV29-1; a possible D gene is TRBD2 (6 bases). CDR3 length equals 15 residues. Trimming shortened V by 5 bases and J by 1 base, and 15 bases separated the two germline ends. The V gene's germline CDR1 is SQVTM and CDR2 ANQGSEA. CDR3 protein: CSVRSSGVSYNEQFF. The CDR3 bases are TGCAGCGTTCGGTCCTCGGGAGTATCCTACAATGAGCAGTTCTTC.

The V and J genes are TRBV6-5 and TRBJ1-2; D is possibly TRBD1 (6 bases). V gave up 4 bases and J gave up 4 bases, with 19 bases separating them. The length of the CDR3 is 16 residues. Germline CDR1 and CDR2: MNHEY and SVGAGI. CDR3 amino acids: CASSLAGTRQSYGYTF. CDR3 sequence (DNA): TGTGCCAGCAGTTTAGCCGGGACAAGGCAATCCTATGGCTACACCTTC.

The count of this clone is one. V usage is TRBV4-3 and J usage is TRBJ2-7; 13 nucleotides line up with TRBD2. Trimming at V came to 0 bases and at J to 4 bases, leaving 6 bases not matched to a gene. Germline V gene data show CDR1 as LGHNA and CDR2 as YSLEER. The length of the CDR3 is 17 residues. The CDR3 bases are TGCGCCAGCAGCCAAGATACCACTAGCGGGGGGGTATACGAGCAGTACTTC. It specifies CASSQDTTSGGVYEQYF.